This T cell receptor (beta chain) originates from a study of B cell selection in AIRE deficiency. The assay was immunoSEQ multiplex PCR, and TCRdb's table has in-frame clones only and misses some. This sample has more than 12,000 clones, with roughly 91% found just once. Study-wide findings and caveats: Tconv and Treg cells from AIRE-deficient patients resembled healthy donors in TCRBV usage, CDR3 length and diversity. Roughly 31% of healthy-shared Treg sequences were found among patient Tconv cells. Shared Treg sequences were biased toward short CDR3s with few non-templated nucleotide insertions.

This clone was seen only a few times. Its antigen is currently unknown. The junction departs from the called germline gene at one end, perhaps through a read error. The CDR3 is 16 amino acids. CDR1 and CDR2 (germline): MGHRA, YSYEKL. Regulatory T cells were sorted as CD4+CD25hiCD127low/negative cells. The TCR sequence derives from a human donor with AIRE deficiency. The genes are TRBV4-1 and TRBJ1-1; no reliable D call. The sample taken for sequencing was Tregs sorted from PBMCs. CDR3 nucleotide sequence: TGCGCCAGCAGCCAAGCTGGGAGTCGTTTTTCTCCTGAGGCTTTCTTT. It translates to CASSQAGSRFSPEAFF.